This T cell receptor (beta chain) was recovered during a study of T cell responses to AZD1222 COVID-19 vaccine (dated by TCRdb to about 2021). Regarding the research as a whole: AZD1222 recipients whose second dose came at about 4 weeks and those whose second dose came at about 12 weeks were combined into one group, since spike-specific TCR depth and breadth did not differ between the two schedules. TCR sequencing was performed for approximately 240 trial participants, of whom about 200 were given two doses of AZD1222 and around 26 were given two doses of MenACWY control vaccine. Trial participants were enrolled by age into 18-55, 56-69 and 70-plus year subgroups, with around 140, 26 and 57 TCR-sequenced participants respectively. The study at large found these results: Participants were mostly white British, with more females than males. The authors suggested clonal diversity may have been underestimated. The 56-69-year group was small, and its depth increase did not reach significance, likely because of low power. After two AZD1222 doses, both the breadth and the depth of spike-specific TCRs were significantly higher than at day 0 and than in MenACWY recipients. Conclusions about previously exposed vaccinees are limited, since just a handful of AZD1222 recipients were seropositive for SARS-CoV-2 at baseline. The whole spike protein was spanned by vaccine-associated CD4 TCRs, and dominant responses were seen in regions 160-218 and 743-854. Reportedly, close to half of the unique spike-specific TCRs recognized epitopes lying outside the regions that are mutated in the B.1.351 and B.1.1.7 variants. Because no day 14 peak-response samples were available, the repertoires could be characterized only after the peak T cell response.

From the cysteine through the phenylalanine, the CDR3 covers 13 amino acids. Only the CDR3 portion is preserved as DNA: 39 bases, with reading frame beginning at the first base. V is pared back by 7 bases and J by 5 bases, with 18 bases lying between the germline termini. Sequences SQVTM (CDR1) and ANQGSEA (CDR2) are obtained from the germline V gene. The CDR3 regions of human TCRbeta chains were analyzed by immunosequencing. The paper's processing steps were these. Repertoire TCRs were matched against a reference library of SARS-CoV-2-specific TCRs generated with the MIRA antigen-specificity platform. Breadth was defined as the fraction of unique TCRs that were SARS-CoV-2-associated. Depth was defined as the fraction of total T cells that were SARS-CoV-2-associated. Using the MIRA data, every spike-specific TCR was mapped to the spike region that the TCR reacted to and assigned to either a CD4 or a CD8 class. Log10-transformed breadth and depth values were compared by one-way ANOVA with Sidak's multiple comparisons tests. Held by TCRdb, this immuneACCESS table contains in-frame sequences only and omits some clones. Under half of the omission traces to an unresolved V gene where checked; the cause of the rest is unknown. V and J calls and clone size come straight from that table; D and trimming were deduced from the DNA. The sample table shows over 90,000 clones, and 75% to 95% are seen once. Of the sample, about 50% falls within the top ten clones.

What the time point label conveys for this sample: baseline before first vaccination. Vaccinee samples came from UK trials COV001 and COV002, including a single-blind randomized controlled phase 2/3 trial of AZD1222 (ChAdOx1 nCoV-19) in healthy adults. Trial participant PBMC samples were collected at day 0 and day 28 after the second dose for TCRbeta chain sequencing. Comments on this clone: The specificity of this receptor is unknown. The input lacks base qualities; no much larger clone sits a single base away.

This TCR came from an adult in good health. The receptor chain draws on TRBV29-1 and TRBJ2-7, with the D gene uncertain. The specimen was peripheral blood, collected on day 0 of AZD1222 vaccination. The CDR3 reads CSAALGRLDEQYF. Read as DNA, the sequence is TGCAGCGCCGCCCTTGGACGGTTGGACGAGCAGTACTTC.